This TCR beta chain was recovered during a study of cytomegalovirus exposure and HLA in healthy donors. The study's findings and limits: CMV serostatus was the only immune exposure information that was available.

A remark on this clone: Its antigen remains unidentified.

In germline, CDR1 is SGHRS, CDR2 YFSETQ. Trimming removed 0 bases from V and 2 bases from J; junction bases left unmatched: 12. There are 20 residues in the CDR3. The PCR had 60 Vbeta and 13 Jbeta primers. The data were produced by immunoSEQ multiplex PCR, yet TCRdb's version contains in-frame clones alone and is incomplete. Here the sample spans 150,000 to 200,000 clones, approximately 83% being singletons. This receptor was identified in a male donor in good health and CMV-seronegative. The chain employs TRBV5-1 and TRBJ2-1, with 12 nucleotides matching TRBD1. The specimen was PBMCs. The CDR3 coding sequence is TGCGCCAGCAGCTTGGACGCGACCGGGACAGGGGGCCTCCCCTACAATGAGCAGTTCTTC. Translated, it gives CASSLDATGTGGLPYNEQFF.